Given below is one T cell receptor (beta chain) in context. Its antigen is unidentified. The data stem from a study of vaccination and CD4 T cells after COVID-19. Looking at the study overall: Overlapping spike peptides from SARS-CoV-2, HCoV-NL63, HCoV-OC43 and HCoV-229E served to stimulate the cells.

Germline V lookup: CDR1 MNHNS, CDR2 SASEGT. Germline trimming cut 7 bases from V and 7 bases from J; bases unmatched to any gene: 7. This CDR3 has 13 amino acids. Treatment given: approximately 9-day PBMC culture with coronavirus spike peptide pools or control peptides (ViraFEST assay). PBMCs, plated at around 2 million per well, were grown in the presence of approximately 10 IU/ml IL-2 and approximately 10 ug/ml peptide pools. The Oncomine TCR Beta short-read assay sequenced DNA from cultured CD4+ T cells. TCRdb re-derived calls from the PCR reads in MiXCR, one entry per CDR3 protein. The sample includes more than 10,000 distinct CDR3 sequences, over 60% of them seen just once.

Here the sequenced sample was CD4+ T cells from blood, cultured in vitro, taken before SARS-CoV-2 vaccination. This chain uses TRBV6-1 with TRBJ1-2, with 9 bases that match TRBD1. This clonotype was obtained from a human donor who had recovered from COVID-19. This chain's CDR3 is CASTTRTGVGYTF. The DNA for the CDR3 is TGTGCCAGCACCACCAGGACAGGGGTTGGCTACACCTTC.